A single TCR beta chain is shown here with its context. This record belongs to a study of blood T cell repertoires in COVID-19. Study-wide background: The study drew acute and convalescent COVID-19 samples from the United States, Italy and Spain.

This CDR3 has 16 residues. Germline V lookup: CDR1 SGHNT, CDR2 YENEEA. V shed 0 bases, J shed 11 bases, and the junction held 10 bases outside the gene matches. Authors' data handling: Estimation of nucleated cell counts relied on the amplification of reference gene primers. Clones were read by immunoSEQ multiplex PCR, and TCRdb kept only the in-frame ones, dropping some. Clonal size and the V and J genes are those of that table, whereas D and trimming came from the DNA. The repertoire holds some 530,000 clones, with approximately 85% as singletons. The J gene is TRBJ2-3, the V gene TRBV11-3; 11 bases map to TRBD2. The sequenced material came from peripheral blood. This receptor was taken from a human donor in a cohort sampled during active COVID-19. Here the CDR3 DNA reads TGTGCCAGCAGCTTAGATGGGGGACTAGCGGAAAATGGGCAGTATTTT. It translates to CASSLDGGLAENGQYF.